Below, 28 T cell receptor beta chains from the same sample are listed, as sequenced in a study of shared clonotypes between healthy human individuals. Naive CD8 cells lacked CD45RO, underwent positive selection for CCR7 and left out terminally differentiated effector memory CD45RA+ cells. Sequencing used immunoSEQ multiplex PCR; TCRdb keeps in-frame clones, though not all of them. The table has 1.5 million to 2.5 million clones, about 94% seen once. Sequencing was done on a sample of naive CD8+ T cells sorted from blood. These receptors came from a man aged 18-30 years in good health.

This rearrangement joins TRBV9 to TRBJ2-2, with D possibly matching TRBD2 (5 bases). With 0 bases removed from V and 0 bases from J, the gap between germline ends came to 9 bases. Per the germline V gene, CDR1 is SGDLS and CDR2 is YYNGEE. The CDR3 totals 16 residues. Written as DNA, the CDR3 is TGTGCCAGCAGCGTAGAGAGGGTATCGAACACCGGGGAGCTGTTTTTT. The encoded protein is CASSVERVSNTGELFF.

The V and J genes are TRBV10-2 and TRBJ2-3, with 7 bases identical to TRBD1. This CDR3 comprises 16 residues. Germline V gene sequence: CDR1 WSHSY, CDR2 SAAADI. The ends lost 3 bases at V and 3 bases at J; junction bases unmatched: 9. The CDR3 spells CASSDPAGGLTDTQYF. The CDR3 nucleotides read TGCGCCAGCAGTGACCCGGCAGGGGGTCTGACAGATACGCAGTATTTT.

The chain links TRBV11-2 to TRBJ2-7; TRBD1 might be the D (5 bases). V lost 3 bases and J lost 4, with 22 bases in between. The CDR3 spans 17 residues. Germline CDR1 is SGHAT and CDR2 is FQNNGV. In nucleotides, the CDR3 is TGTGCCAGCAGCTTGAGTTCGGAGACGGAAAAGGGGTACGAGCAGTACTTC. Amino acids: CASSLSSETEKGYEQYF.

The chain carries TRBV18 and TRBJ1-5; TRBD1 matches at 9 bases. The J segment lost 5 bases and the V segment lost 5 bases, leaving 7 bases of the junction unmatched. Germline assignment: CDR1 KGHSH and CDR2 LQKENI. The CDR3 loop spans 15 amino acids. CDR3 nucleotides: TGTGCCAGCTCAACCACAGGGGGCTGGGATCAGCCCCAGCATTTT. Translated, it gives CASSTTGGWDQPQHF.

This chain uses TRBV4-1 with TRBJ1-5; D may be TRBD1 (6 bases). Trimming pared 2 bases from V and 6 bases from J, leaving 11 bases between. The CDR3 sequence is 14 residues long. Germline assignment: CDR1 MGHRA and CDR2 YSYEKL. CDR3 in amino acids: CASSQTGQSQPQHF. In DNA form, the CDR3 reads TGCGCCAGCAGCCAAACCGGACAGAGTCAGCCCCAGCATTTT.

The J gene is TRBJ2-7, the V gene TRBV4-1; 8 bases align to TRBD1. This CDR3 has 16 residues. Germline V gives CDR1 MGHRA, CDR2 YSYEKL. The V and J ends lost 4 bases and 5 bases, in that order; junction bases with no gene match: 13. DNA of the CDR3: TGCGCCAGCAGCCTAAGTGCAGGACAGGGTACCCACGAGCAGTACTTC. It is translated as CASSLSAGQGTHEQYF.

The rearrangement links TRBV4-1 to TRBJ2-5; D gene uncertain. Looked up from germline, CDR1 is MGHRA and CDR2 is YSYEKL. V gave up 5 bases and J gave up 5 bases, with 18 bases separating them. The CDR3 consists of 15 residues. CDR3 sequence reads: CASSAERGGYETQYF. Written as DNA, the CDR3 is TGCGCCAGCAGCGCCGAACGTGGCGGTTACGAGACCCAGTACTTC.

This clone was observed a handful of times. The genes are TRBV5-6 and TRBJ1-2; 8 bases are shared with TRBD1. This CDR3 has 14 residues. Germline V CDR1 and CDR2: SGHDT, YYEEEE. Trimming at V came to 7 bases and at J to 3 bases, leaving 8 bases not matched to a gene. The DNA of the CDR3 is TGTGCCAGCTTGGGGGCAGGGGGCCACTATGGCTACACCTTC. Protein: CASLGAGGHYGYTF.

The rearrangement joins TRBV27 to TRBJ2-5; 8 nucleotides agree with TRBD1. The V and J ends lost 5 bases and 5 bases, in that order; junction bases with no gene match: 4. This CDR3 has 13 amino acids. Germline V lookup: CDR1 MNHEY, CDR2 SMNVEV (reference sequence). The CDR3 reads CASSPGGAETQYF. The CDR3 nucleotides read TGTGCCAGCAGTCCAGGGGGCGCCGAGACCCAGTACTTC.

V and J are TRBV4-1 and TRBJ2-7; 12 nucleotides align to TRBD1. Germline CDR1 and CDR2: MGHRA and YSYEKL. The V gene end was trimmed by 4 bases and the J gene end by 6 bases; junction bases not matched to a gene: 10. CDR3 length equals 16 residues. The CDR3 loop is CASSLSRGQGAAEQYF. CDR3 sequence (DNA): TGCGCCAGCAGCCTAAGCAGGGGACAGGGGGCGGCCGAGCAGTACTTC.

This chain joins TRBV10-3 and TRBJ2-2; a possible D gene is TRBD1 (5 bases). CDR1 and CDR2 from the germline V gene are ENHRY and SYGVKD. The CDR3 totals 15 residues. Trimming removed 3 bases at V and 1 base at J, with 9 bases between. This CDR3 reads CAISDLQGNTGELFF. The CDR3 DNA reads TGTGCCATCAGTGACTTGCAGGGGAACACCGGGGAGCTGTTTTTT.

The CDR3 region is CASSQDAGGYYEQYF. CDR3 DNA: TGCGCCAGCAGCCAAGATGCGGGCGGATACTACGAGCAGTACTTC. The chain carries TRBV4-1 and TRBJ2-7; maybe TRBD2 (5 bases). In germline, CDR1 is MGHRA, CDR2 YSYEKL. V lost 0 bases and J lost 3, with 12 bases in between. The CDR3 spans 15 residues.

Notes on this clone: Within the sample, other DNA sequences also encode this same CDR3. V gene TRBV9 combines with J gene TRBJ2-7, with 9 bases fitting TRBD1. The CDR3 length is 15 residues. Germline trimming cut 0 bases from V and 4 bases from J; bases unmatched to any gene: 5. CDR1 and CDR2 (germline): SGDLS, YYNGEE. The CDR3 bases are TGTGCCAGCAGCGTAGATTCCGGGACAGGGTACGAGCAGTACTTC. This sequence encodes CASSVDSGTGYEQYF. Full variable domain (missing parts from reference TRBV9 and TRBJ2-7): DSGVTQTPKHLITATGQRVTLRCSPRSGDLSVYWYQQSLDQGLQFLIQYYNGEERAKGNILERFSAQQFPDLHSELNLSSLELGDSALYFCASSVDSGTGYEQYFGPGTRLTVT.

This chain joins TRBV28 and TRBJ2-5; D is unclear. Trimming took 0 bases from V and 2 from J, leaving 10 bases between them. Germline V CDR1 and CDR2: MDHEN, SYDVKM. This CDR3 comprises 15 residues. CDR3: CASSLWAEHQETQYF. The CDR3 DNA reads TGTGCCAGCAGTTTATGGGCAGAACATCAAGAGACCCAGTACTTC.

The rearrangement joins TRBV9 to TRBJ2-7; the D is unclear. This CDR3 has 13 residues. V lost 0 bases and J lost 6, with 10 bases in between. Looked up from germline, CDR1 is SGDLS and CDR2 is YYNGEE. The CDR3 DNA reads TGTGCCAGCAGCGTAGTAGCCAGATCCGAGCAGTACTTC. Its translation: CASSVVARSEQYF.

V usage is TRBV7-2 and J usage is TRBJ2-7; TRBD1 is a possible D gene (6 bases). The CDR3 sequence is 13 residues long. V gave up 8 bases and J gave up 3 bases, with 14 bases separating them. Germline-derived CDR1 and CDR2 are SGHTA and FQGNSA. CDR3 in amino acids: CASLNEGVYEQYF. As DNA, the CDR3 is TGTGCCAGCTTGAACGAGGGGGTCTACGAGCAGTACTTC. The whole variable domain, filled in from reference TRBV7-2 and TRBJ2-7, reads GAGVSQSPSNKVTEKGKDVELRCDPISGHTALYWYRQSLGQGLEFLIYFQGNSAPDKSGLPSDRFSAERTGGSVSTLTIQRTQQEDSAVYLCASLNEGVYEQYFGPGTRLTVT.

Here the CDR3 DNA reads TGTGCCAGTAGTCCATGGCAGAATGAGCAGTTCTTC. Its translation is CASSPWQNEQFF. V usage is TRBV19 and J usage is TRBJ2-1; the D is unclear. CDR1 and CDR2 (germline): LNHDA, SQIVND (reference sequence). This CDR3 is 12 amino acids long. V was shortened by 5 bases and J by 7 bases, with 9 bases between the two germline ends.

V is TRBV7-9 and J is TRBJ2-1, with D unclear. This CDR3 has 13 residues. Trimming shortened V by 4 bases and J by 8 bases, and 12 bases separated the two germline ends. CDR1 and CDR2 from the germline V gene are SEHNR and FQNEAQ (reference sequence). CDR3 sequence reads: CASSYSLGDEQFF. Here the CDR3 DNA reads TGTGCCAGCAGCTACTCCCTCGGCGATGAGCAGTTCTTC.

The rearrangement links TRBV27 to TRBJ2-7; 8 bases map to TRBD1. The CDR3 consists of 12 residues. Germline CDR1 and CDR2: MNHEY and SMNVEV (reference sequence). V dropped 5 bases and J dropped 12; count of bases not matched to a gene: 9. The CDR3 coding sequence is TGTGCCAGCAGTACCTATCGGGACAGGCCGTACTTC. Translating gives CASSTYRDRPYF.

As regards this clone: Distinct nucleotide sequences in the sample also encode this CDR3. The chain links TRBV6-5 to TRBJ2-3; 7 bases match TRBD2. The CDR3 contains 15 residues. Trimming cost V 0 bases and J 3 bases; bases outside gene matches: 3. Germline V gene sequence: CDR1 MNHEY, CDR2 SVGAGI. CDR3 region: CASSYSGGSTDTQYF. CDR3 DNA: TGTGCCAGCAGTTACTCGGGCGGGAGTACAGATACGCAGTATTTT.

This chain links TRBV19 with TRBJ2-1, with 10 positions matching TRBD1. CDR3 length equals 15 residues. The germline CDR1 and CDR2 sequences are LNHDA and SQIVND (reference sequence). V trimming: 5 bases; J trimming: 13 bases; junction bases outside the gene matches: 14. CDR3 protein: CASSSGTGVAVEQFF. DNA for the CDR3: TGTGCCAGTAGTTCCGGGACAGGGGTTGCGGTTGAACAGTTCTTC.

This chain links TRBV2 with TRBJ2-1, with D unresolved. The CDR3 covers 15 residues. V lost 4 bases and J 9 bases, leaving 19 bases between the germline ends. Germline lookup yields CDR1 SNHLY and CDR2 FYNNEI. The CDR3 DNA follows: TGTGCCAGCAGTGGGGTCGGCGGCAGTCCATCTGAGCAGTTCTTC. This codes for CASSGVGGSPSEQFF.

This clone was picked up one time. This rearrangement joins TRBV28 to TRBJ1-4; D call uncertain. The V end lost 3 bases, the J end lost 3 bases, and 11 bases lay between the germline ends. This CDR3 spans 15 amino acids. The germline V gene encodes CDR1 MDHEN and CDR2 SYDVKM. As DNA, the CDR3 is TGTGCCAGCAGTTTTCTCTACCCGTCTAATGAAAAACTGTTTTTT. Amino acid sequence: CASSFLYPSNEKLFF.

A single count supports this clone. The chain combines TRBV9 with TRBJ2-3; D gene unclear. Trimming shortened V by 0 bases and J by 2 bases, and 13 bases separated the two germline ends. The CDR3 has 16 amino acids. Germline CDR1 SGDLS, CDR2 YYNGEE. CDR3 residues: CASSVGTGLDTDTQYF. Here the CDR3 DNA reads TGTGCCAGCAGCGTAGGCACCGGGTTAGACACAGATACGCAGTATTTT.

The chain carries TRBV5-1 and TRBJ1-1, with no clear D. The germline V gene has CDR1 SGHRS and CDR2 YFSETQ. There are 14 residues in the CDR3. Trimming removed 4 bases from V and 10 bases from J, with 20 bases in between. As DNA, the CDR3 is TGCGCCAGCAGCAGGACGGACCGCTTCGAAAGAGCTTTCTTT. Protein product: CASSRTDRFERAFF.

The rearrangement joins TRBV7-8 to TRBJ2-7; D unclear. Germline V gives CDR1 SGHVS, CDR2 FQNEAQ. V was cut by 1 base and J by 4 bases, with 8 bases left in between. The CDR3 spans 13 residues. CDR3 sequence: CASSLGSAYEQYF. The CDR3 bases are TGTGCCAGCAGCTTAGGGTCGGCGTACGAGCAGTACTTC.

The V call is TRBV18, the J call TRBJ2-7, with D tentatively TRBD2 (5 bases). Germline V lookup: CDR1 KGHSH, CDR2 LQKENI. CDR3 length: 14 amino acids. With 1 base removed from V and 4 bases from J, the gap between germline ends came to 11 bases. The CDR3 nucleotides are TGTGCCAGCTCACCACTAAAGGGCGGGTACGAGCAGTACTTC. Translation gives CASSPLKGGYEQYF.

The chain links TRBV4-3 to TRBJ2-2; D is tentatively TRBD1 or TRBD2 (6 bases each). Germline CDR1 reads LGHNA; CDR2 reads YSLEER. Trimming shortened V by 1 base and J by 7 bases, and 16 bases separated the two germline ends. This CDR3 spans 16 amino acids. The CDR3 sequence is CASSQVWGARDGELFF. The CDR3 nucleotides are TGCGCCAGCAGCCAAGTCTGGGGGGCGAGGGACGGGGAGCTGTTTTTT.